Following are 10 T cell receptor beta chains from one sample sequenced in a study of blood T cell repertoires in COVID-19. Produced via immunoSEQ multiplex PCR; TCRdb's table is partial and in-frame only. The repertoire holds about 150,000 clones, roughly four fifths seen once, with about 2% in the top ten. Sequenced input: peripheral blood. The receptor source for this set is a woman older than 75 with acute or convalescent COVID-19.

The rearrangement links TRBV19 to TRBJ1-5, with 8 bases identical to TRBD1. There are 13 residues in the CDR3. V lost 11 bases, J lost 4 bases, and 7 bases stayed unmatched. Germline V gene lookup returns CDR1 LNHDA and CDR2 SQIVND (reference sequence). CDR3 DNA sequence: TGTGCCGCCAACCAGGGGGCGAATCAGCCCCAGCATTTT. Amino acid sequence: CAANQGANQPQHF.

The rearrangement links TRBV6-2 or TRBV6-3 to TRBJ1-2; D possibly corresponds to TRBD1 (5 bases). Germline CDR1 MNHEY, CDR2 SVGEGT. Trimming took off 2 bases at V and 6 bases at J, with 7 bases between the two ends. The CDR3 covers 12 residues. The CDR3 reads CASSYAGHGYTF. For the CDR3, the DNA is TGTGCCAGCAGTTACGCAGGGCATGGCTACACCTTC.

This clone came up once. This chain uses TRBV19 with TRBJ1-5; 9 bases agree with TRBD1. Germline CDR1 and CDR2: LNHDA and SQIVND (reference sequence). The V and J ends lost 7 bases and 7 bases, in that order; junction bases with no gene match: 8. The CDR3 consists of 14 residues. This CDR3 reads CASNGQGIDQPQHF. The CDR3 nucleotides read TGTGCCAGTAACGGACAGGGGATCGACCAGCCCCAGCATTTT. The full variable domain, in which reference TRBV19 and TRBJ1-5 provide the parts outside the CDR3, is DGGITQSPKYLFRKEGQNVTLSCEQNLNHDAMYWYRQDPGQGLRLIYYSQIVNDFQKGDIAEGYSVSREKKESFPLTVTSAQKNPTAFYLCASNGQGIDQPQHFGDGTRLSIL.

The J gene is TRBJ1-3, the V gene TRBV27; D might be TRBD1 (6 bases). This CDR3 spans 15 amino acids. Germline loops: CDR1 MNHEY, CDR2 SMNVEV (reference sequence). Between the trimmed V and J ends, which lost 3 bases and 8 bases, there was a span of 17 bases. Here the CDR3 DNA reads TGTGCCAGCAGTTTTGGGGGCTCAGGGAGGGACACCATATATTTT. Protein: CASSFGGSGRDTIYF.

The chain couples TRBV5-6 to TRBJ2-7; TRBD2 matches 13 bases. Losses at the gene ends were 2 bases for V and 3 bases for J; bases not matched to a gene: 2. Germline CDR1 is SGHDT and CDR2 is YYEEEE. There are 15 residues in the CDR3. The CDR3 reads CASSLGLAGDYEQYF. The CDR3 DNA is TGTGCCAGCAGCTTAGGACTAGCGGGAGACTACGAGCAGTACTTC.

V and J are TRBV5-1 and TRBJ1-5; D gene uncertain. Trimming pared 0 bases from V and 0 bases from J, leaving 7 bases between. CDR1 and CDR2 (germline): SGHRS, YFSETQ. This CDR3 region has 15 residues. CDR3 in amino acids: CASSLDGYSNQPQHF. Written as DNA, the CDR3 is TGCGCCAGCAGCTTGGACGGTTATAGCAATCAGCCCCAGCATTTT.

A word on this clone: At one boundary the junction diverges from the germline segment, which might be a read error. The chain couples TRBV5-6 to TRBJ1-3; weak D call: TRBD1 (6 bases). Germline V gene data show CDR1 as SGHDT and CDR2 as YYEEEE. This CDR3 has 12 amino acids. The CDR3 is CASRKDQGPLNF. Written as DNA, the CDR3 is TGTGCCAGCAGAAAAGATCAGGGGCCTTTAAATTTT.

The chain joins TRBV3-1 (or the pseudogene TRBV3-2) to TRBJ2-3, with D perhaps matching TRBD1 (6 bases). V was pared by 3 bases and J by 3 bases, with 13 bases between. Germline CDR1 is LGHDT and CDR2 is YNNKEL (reference sequence). CDR3 length: 15 residues. In nucleotides, the CDR3 is TGTGCCAGCAGCCAGTCAGGGGCAGGGACAGATACGCAGTATTTT. It codes for CASSQSGAGTDTQYF.

The gene calls are TRBV19 and TRBJ1-4, with 8 bases aligning to TRBD1. Trimming removed 7 bases from V and 5 bases from J; junction bases left unmatched: 9. Germline V CDR1 and CDR2: LNHDA, SQIVND (reference sequence). This CDR3 has 15 residues. The CDR3 reads CASTAYRGMNEKLFF. The DNA of the CDR3 is TGTGCCAGTACCGCATACAGGGGGATGAATGAAAAACTGTTTTTT.

The genes are TRBV19 and TRBJ1-5; 7 positions match TRBD1. V was clipped by 5 bases and J by 4 bases; unmatched bases: 5. The germline gives CDR1 LNHDA, CDR2 SQIVND (reference sequence). This CDR3 is built from 14 residues. The CDR3 nucleotides read TGTGCCAGTAGTCCACAGGGGCCTAATCAGCCCCAGCATTTT. Translation: CASSPQGPNQPQHF. Variable domain in full (rest from reference TRBV19 and TRBJ1-5): DGGITQSPKYLFRKEGQNVTLSCEQNLNHDAMYWYRQDPGQGLRLIYYSQIVNDFQKGDIAEGYSVSREKKESFPLTVTSAQKNPTAFYLCASSPQGPNQPQHFGDGTRLSIL.